This TCR beta chain is drawn from a study of OX40 agonist ivuxolimab in advanced cancers. Background for the entire study: The costimulatory receptor OX40 (CD134) was targeted by ivuxolimab, a fully human IgG2 agonistic monoclonal antibody. Intravenous ivuxolimab was administered to patients every 2 weeks at six dose levels: 0.01, 0.1, 0.3, 1.5, 3 and 10 mg/kg. Among the roughly 50 dose-escalation patients, some 20 had hepatocellular carcinoma, around 15 melanoma, 9 renal cell carcinoma and 9 head and neck cancer. A male proportion of roughly 80% and a mean age of around 60 years, ranging from about 20 to 80, were recorded for the dose-escalation cohort. Patients were allowed to have had prior anti-PD-1, anti-PD-L1 or anti-CTLA-4 therapy, and approximately 41% of the dose-escalation patients had previously received checkpoint inhibitors. Partial responses occurred in three dose-escalation patients: two with cutaneous melanoma and one with hepatocellular carcinoma. Peripheral TCRbeta sequencing aimed to test whether ivuxolimab altered TCR sequence diversity and caused clonal T-cell expansion. The paper describes the monotherapy dose-escalation part (N ≈ 51 patients) of the phase I trial of ivuxolimab. Results and caveats for the whole study, not just this receptor: At doses of 0.1 to 3.0 mg/kg, clonal expansion of both CD4+ and CD8+ T cells in blood was seen between baseline and week 6. In partial responders in the 0.1-3.0 mg/kg groups, normalized peripheral clonal expansion was found to be among the lowest, especially among CD8+ T cells. The antigen specificity of the clonally expanded peripheral T cells was not determined. Low levels of normalized T-cell clonal expansion were also seen in some patients who did not respond. After ivuxolimab, CD8+ T cells had more expanded clones than CD4+ T cells on average.

CDR1 and CDR2 (GTSNPN, SVGIG) derive from the germline V gene (reference sequence). V has 2 bases trimmed and J has 1 base trimmed; junction bases matching no gene number 12. The CDR3 numbers 17 residues from cysteine through phenylalanine. CDR3 DNA is the only sequence kept; it has 51 bases, read in frame from the first base. With respect to this clone: Its antigen specificity is not known. The record has no base qualities; no much larger clone is one base away.

Genomic DNA was extracted from sorted cells for sequencing of the TCRbeta CDR3 region. TCRbeta CDR3 regions were sequenced using the immunoSEQ Assay. TCRdb obtained this table from immuneACCESS and retained in-frame rearrangements with V and J assigned. These tables miss some clones; where compared with another copy, unresolved V genes account for less than half of the shortfall, and the remainder is unexplained. This sample comprises over 90,000 clones, around 87% of them detected only once. The ten largest clones add up to roughly 0.15% of the sample. Patients with a history of autoimmune disease or receiving systemic immunosuppression were excluded from the trial. Peripheral blood for TCR sequencing was collected from all dose cohorts at baseline, on cycle 4 day 1, and on cycle 7 day 1. The samples were drawn from a first-in-human, open-label, multicenter phase I dose-escalation trial of ivuxolimab. Adults with locally advanced or metastatic melanoma, renal cell, hepatocellular, or head and neck squamous cell carcinoma were enrolled in the trial. CD4+ and CD8+ T cells were sorted separately from peripheral blood before TCR sequencing.

Here the sequenced sample was CD4+ or CD8+ T cells sorted from blood, taken in a trial of the OX40 agonist ivuxolimab. This clonotype was sampled from an adult with an advanced solid tumor such as melanoma, head and neck, liver or kidney cancer. This receptor chain uses TRBV30 and TRBJ2-3; a stretch of 7 junction bases matches TRBD2. The nucleotides read TGTGCCTGGAGTATCGCCCGGCGGGGGTTCGGCACAGATACGCAGTATTTT. Translated, it reads CAWSIARRGFGTDTQYF.